This T cell receptor (beta chain) is drawn from a study of cytomegalovirus exposure and HLA in healthy donors (TCRdb year 2017). Regarding the study in general: The approximately 710 repertoires of the first cohort and the 110 or so validation repertoires were produced on the same platform, according to a later analysis. The aim of the study was to test whether cataloging public T cell receptors could identify signatures of past pathogen exposure. Besides the first cohort of around 670 subjects, a separate validation cohort made up of 120 different subjects was used. High-throughput TCR immunosequencing, statistical association of individual TCRs with disease status, and machine learning were combined to predict cytomegalovirus infection status.

In the case of this clone: Its antigen is currently not known. Nothing much larger sits one base from this clone, and base qualities are not available.

Separate from the roughly 650-subject first cohort, the validation cohort of more than 90 subjects was the group to which the donors belonged. The paper as a whole reports these results and caveats: Of the cluster scores, around 95% were above 0 in a later analysis, which found that TCRs clustered in the first cohort also tended to co-occur in the approximately 110 validation repertoires. A few of the identified cytomegalovirus-associated TCR beta chains were confirmed in vitro to be specific for cytomegalovirus antigens. The classifier was reported to diagnose cytomegalovirus status with high specificity and sensitivity in both the original cohort and the validation cohort. A total of 164 TCR beta chains were listed by the study as associated with cytomegalovirus. Most TCR sequences were observed very rarely across donors, whereas some public TCRs were present in many individuals. The validation cohort had no HLA typing available for a later analysis, so co-occurrence within that cohort was assessed over all 120 repertoires. The authors suggested that the approach could potentially be generalized to other disease states and immunological phenotypes.

Library preparation used the immunoSEQ multiplex PCR assay. The authors processed their data as follows. To diagnose cytomegalovirus status from the catalog of TCR beta chain sequences, a statistical classification framework was built. This immuneACCESS table, as held by TCRdb, lists in-frame sequences with V and J called but not all clones. Of the missing ones, under half trace to an unresolved V gene in checked studies; the others have no known cause. Clone size and the V and J calls come from that table; the DNA yielded D and trimming. The sample profile shows more than 70,000 clones; less than 95% of them were found once. Of the sample, approximately 1% falls within the top ten clones. The CDR3, from cysteine to phenylalanine, totals 15 residues. The CDR3 DNA has 45 bases and is translated from base 1. The germline V gene (reference sequence) gives CDR1 as SEHNR and CDR2 as FQNEAQ. V is cut back by 3 bases and J by 3 bases, with 6 bases in the junction unmatched.

Specimen: PBMCs. This TCR was recovered from a woman between 18 and 29 years old in good health and CMV-seronegative. The receptor chain draws on TRBV7-9 and TRBJ2-7; 9 middle bases align to TRBD1. The CDR3 protein is CASSLSDRGSYEQYF. Here is the DNA: TGTGCCAGCAGCTTGTCGGACAGGGGAAGCTACGAGCAGTACTTC.